Below, one T cell receptor beta chain is given with its context. This clone's antigen is unknown. The record has no base qualities; no much larger clone is one base away. Participants in the prospective study were aged about 18 to 95 years, lived in 20 to 25 United States geographic areas, and enrolled through a virtual design. Cohort assignment in the prospective study relied on participant-reported clinical history from a screening survey and a study questionnaire. For ImmuneRACE Cohort 3, a participant was defined as recovered based on two consecutive negative NP/OP PCR tests, clearance by a healthcare professional, or resolution of symptoms. Each participant in the prospective study had whole blood, serum and a nasopharyngeal or oropharyngeal swab collected by mobile phlebotomists. Participants in the prospective study had the option to provide additional blood draws and questionnaires over an approximately two-month period. Prospective study blood samples were shipped either frozen or at room temperature before DNA extraction.

This record comes from a study of blood T cell repertoires in COVID-19 (dated by TCRdb to the early 2020s). General notes on the study: Collaborator samples came from the United States, Italy and Spain and covered acute and convalescent phases of COVID-19. The prospective study material was composed of cDNA or gDNA derived from T cells, B-cell-depleted T cells, or PBMCs. Deeply sampled blood TCRbeta repertoires from subjects exposed to, actively infected with, or recovered from COVID-19 were included in the dataset. The repertoires were released in a freely available public database intended as a resource for research on the immune response to SARS-CoV-2. Samples were obtained from the ongoing ImmuneRACE study (first 160 participants) and from about 1,300 subjects provided by 6 global collaborators. Sample metadata almost always included a de-identified subject ID, COVID-19 status, age in years and sex. Where HLA class I and class II types were available, the types were taken from metadata supplied by the sample provider, not from assay-based typing.

Study-level results and caveats: How much clinical and demographic metadata was included differed by source and by participant, and the metadata was provided uncurated.

TCRbeta CDR3 regions were amplified from genomic DNA by means of the immunoSEQ Assay, a bias-controlled multiplex PCR. As for how the authors treated the data: The number of nucleated cells in each sample was estimated by amplification of reference gene primers within the assay. To quantify the absolute abundance of each unique TCRbeta CDR3 rearrangement, sequence reads were collapsed and filtered. For each sample, productive Simpson clonality was calculated as the square root of Simpson's diversity index across productive rearrangements. TCRdb took this table from immuneACCESS and kept in-frame rearrangements with V and J called. Such tables lack part of the clones; where checked against another copy, unresolved V genes explain under half of the gap, and the rest is unexplained. That table furnishes V, J and clone size, whereas the DNA furnished D and trimming. The sample table holds around 200,000 clones, of which 85% were seen once. The ten largest clones add up to around 19% of the sample.

The CDR3 contains 14 residues, cysteine and phenylalanine counted. The CDR3 DNA has 42 bases and is translated from base 1. The CDR1 and CDR2 encoded by the germline V gene are SGHRS and YFSETQ. V trim: 2 bases; J trim: 8 bases; unmatched bases: 4. The sequence is built from TRBV5-1 and TRBJ2-1, and TRBD2 aligns with 10 junction nucleotides. The clonotype originates from a man between 40 and 49 years old who had recovered from COVID-19. Sample: PBMCs or T cells enriched from blood (not recorded which). The sequence in DNA is TGCGCCAGCAGCTTAGCGGGAGGGCCATATGAGCAGTTCTTC. Translation gives CASSLAGGPYEQFF. Beyond the CDR3, the reference TRBV5-1 and TRBJ2-1 genes provide the residues; the full variable domain reads: KAGVTQTPRYLIKTRGQQVTLSCSPISGHRSVSWYQQTPGQGLQFLFEYFSETQRNKGNFPGRFSGRQFSNSRSEMNVSTLELGDSALYLCASSLAGGPYEQFFGPGTRLTVL.